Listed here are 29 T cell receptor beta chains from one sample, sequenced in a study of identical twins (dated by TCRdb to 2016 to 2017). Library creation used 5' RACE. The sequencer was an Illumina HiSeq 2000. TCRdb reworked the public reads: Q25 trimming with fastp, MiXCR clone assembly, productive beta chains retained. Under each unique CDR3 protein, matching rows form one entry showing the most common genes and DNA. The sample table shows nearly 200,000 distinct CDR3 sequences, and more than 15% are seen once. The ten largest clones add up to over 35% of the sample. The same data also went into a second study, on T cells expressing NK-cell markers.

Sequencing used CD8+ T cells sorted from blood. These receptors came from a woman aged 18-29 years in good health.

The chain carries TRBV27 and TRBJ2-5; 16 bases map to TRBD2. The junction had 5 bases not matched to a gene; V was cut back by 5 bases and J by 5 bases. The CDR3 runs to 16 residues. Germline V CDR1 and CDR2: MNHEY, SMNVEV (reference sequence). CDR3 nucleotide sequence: TGTGCCAGCAGTCCCTCGGGACTAGCGGGAGGGGAGACCCAGTACTTC. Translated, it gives CASSPSGLAGGETQYF.

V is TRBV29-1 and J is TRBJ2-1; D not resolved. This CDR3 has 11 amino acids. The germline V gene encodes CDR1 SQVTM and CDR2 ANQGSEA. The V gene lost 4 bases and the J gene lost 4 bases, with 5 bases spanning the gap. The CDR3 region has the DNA TGCAGCGTTGGCCAATACAATGAGCAGTTCTTC. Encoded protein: CSVGQYNEQFF.

The CDR3 DNA reads as TGCAGTGCTAGAGACCGGCCCTTCACAGATACGCAGTATTTT. Translating gives CSARDRPFTDTQYF. The gene calls are TRBV20-1 and TRBJ2-3; no clear D gene. Deletions cut 0 bases from V and 2 bases from J, with 9 bases between. Germline V gene lookup returns CDR1 DFQATT and CDR2 SNEGSKA (reference sequence). The CDR3 is 14 residues long.

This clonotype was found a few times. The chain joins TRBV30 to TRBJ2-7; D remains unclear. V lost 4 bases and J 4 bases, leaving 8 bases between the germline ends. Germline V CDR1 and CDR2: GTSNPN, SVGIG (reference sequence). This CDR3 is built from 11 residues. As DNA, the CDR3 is TGTGCCTGGACAATGGGATACGAGCAGTACTTC. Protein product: CAWTMGYEQYF.

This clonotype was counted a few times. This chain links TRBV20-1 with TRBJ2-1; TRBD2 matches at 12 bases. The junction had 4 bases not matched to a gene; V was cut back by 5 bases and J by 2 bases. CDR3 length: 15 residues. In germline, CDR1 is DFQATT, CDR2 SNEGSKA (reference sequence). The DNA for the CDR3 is TGCAGTGCTTCAACTAGCGGGAGGACCTACAATGAGCAGTTCTTC. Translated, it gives CSASTSGRTYNEQFF.

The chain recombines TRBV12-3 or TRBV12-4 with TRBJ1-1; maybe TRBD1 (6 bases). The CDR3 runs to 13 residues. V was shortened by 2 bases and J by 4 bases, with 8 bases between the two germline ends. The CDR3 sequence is CASSLWGRTEAFF. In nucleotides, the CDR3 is TGTGCCAGCAGTTTATGGGGGCGCACTGAAGCTTTCTTT.

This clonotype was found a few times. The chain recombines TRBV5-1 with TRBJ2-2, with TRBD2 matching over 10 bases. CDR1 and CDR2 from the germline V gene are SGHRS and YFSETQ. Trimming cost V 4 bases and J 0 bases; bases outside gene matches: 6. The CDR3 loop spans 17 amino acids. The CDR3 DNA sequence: TGCGCCAGCAGCCCATCTAGCGGGGGCACGAACACCGGGGAGCTGTTTTTT. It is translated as CASSPSSGGTNTGELFF. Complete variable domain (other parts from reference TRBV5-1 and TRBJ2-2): KAGVTQTPRYLIKTRGQQVTLSCSPISGHRSVSWYQQTPGQGLQFLFEYFSETQRNKGNFPGRFSGRQFSNSRSEMNVSTLELGDSALYLCASSPSSGGTNTGELFFGEGSRLTVL.

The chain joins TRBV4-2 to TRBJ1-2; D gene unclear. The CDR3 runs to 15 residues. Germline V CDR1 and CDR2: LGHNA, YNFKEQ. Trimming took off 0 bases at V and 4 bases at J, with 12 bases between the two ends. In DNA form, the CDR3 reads TGTGCCAGCAGCCAAGAAGGAGAGGGCGGCTATGGCTACACCTTC. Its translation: CASSQEGEGGYGYTF.

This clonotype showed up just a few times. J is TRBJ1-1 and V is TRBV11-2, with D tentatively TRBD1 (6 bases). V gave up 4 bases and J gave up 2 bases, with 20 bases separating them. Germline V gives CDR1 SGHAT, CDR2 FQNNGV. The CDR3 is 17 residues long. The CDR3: CASSSPPWPGANTEAFF. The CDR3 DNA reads TGTGCCAGCAGCTCACCCCCCTGGCCGGGGGCTAACACTGAAGCTTTCTTT.

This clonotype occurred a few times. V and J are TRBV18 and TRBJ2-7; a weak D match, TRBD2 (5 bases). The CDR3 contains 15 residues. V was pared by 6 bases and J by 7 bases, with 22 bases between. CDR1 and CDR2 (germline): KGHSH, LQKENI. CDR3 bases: TGTGCCAGCTCCCCCTCTACGGGAAAGTCAGCGGAGCAGTACTTC. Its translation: CASSPSTGKSAEQYF.

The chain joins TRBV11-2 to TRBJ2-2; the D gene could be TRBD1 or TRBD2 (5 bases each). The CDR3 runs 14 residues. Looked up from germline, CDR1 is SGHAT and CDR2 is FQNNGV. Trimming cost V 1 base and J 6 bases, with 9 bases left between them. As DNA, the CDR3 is TGTGCCAGCAGCTTAGTTGGGGACGCCGGGGAGCTGTTTTTT. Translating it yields CASSLVGDAGELFF.

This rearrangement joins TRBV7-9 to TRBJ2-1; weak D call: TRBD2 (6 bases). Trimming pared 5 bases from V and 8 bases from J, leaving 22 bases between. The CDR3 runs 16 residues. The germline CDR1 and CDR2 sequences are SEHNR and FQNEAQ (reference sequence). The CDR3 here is CASSRPSGGFRDEQFF. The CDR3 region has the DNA TGTGCCAGCAGCCGCCCGTCCGGAGGGTTCAGGGATGAGCAGTTCTTC.

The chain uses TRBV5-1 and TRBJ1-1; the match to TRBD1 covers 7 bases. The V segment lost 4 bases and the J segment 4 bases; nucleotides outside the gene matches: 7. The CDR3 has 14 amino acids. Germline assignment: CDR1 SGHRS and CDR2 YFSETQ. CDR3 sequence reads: CASSARQGGTEAFF. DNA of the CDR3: TGCGCCAGCAGCGCCAGACAGGGTGGCACTGAAGCTTTCTTT.

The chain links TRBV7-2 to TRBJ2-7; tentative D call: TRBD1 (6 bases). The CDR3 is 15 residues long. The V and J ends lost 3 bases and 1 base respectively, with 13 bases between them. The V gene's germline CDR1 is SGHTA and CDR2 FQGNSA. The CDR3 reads CASSFLLDRSYEQYF. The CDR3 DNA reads TGTGCCAGCAGCTTTTTGCTAGACAGGTCCTACGAGCAGTACTTC.

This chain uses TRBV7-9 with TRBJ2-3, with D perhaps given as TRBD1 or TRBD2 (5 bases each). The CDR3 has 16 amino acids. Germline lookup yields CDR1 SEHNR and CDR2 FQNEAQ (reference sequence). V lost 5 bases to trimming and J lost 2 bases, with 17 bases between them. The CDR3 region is CASSPPKGPFTDTQYF. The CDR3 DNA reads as TGTGCCAGCAGCCCACCCAAGGGACCGTTCACAGATACGCAGTATTTT.

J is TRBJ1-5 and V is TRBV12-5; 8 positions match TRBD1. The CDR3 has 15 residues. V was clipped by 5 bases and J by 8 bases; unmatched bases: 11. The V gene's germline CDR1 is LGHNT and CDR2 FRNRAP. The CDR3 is CASGPTGDAGEPQHF. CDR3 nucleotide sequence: TGTGCTAGTGGTCCGACAGGGGATGCGGGGGAGCCCCAGCATTTT.

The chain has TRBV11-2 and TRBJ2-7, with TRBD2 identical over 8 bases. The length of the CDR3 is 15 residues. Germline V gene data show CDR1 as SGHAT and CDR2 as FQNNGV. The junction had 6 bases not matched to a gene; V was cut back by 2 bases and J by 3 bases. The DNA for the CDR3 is TGTGCCAGCAGCTTATTGACTAGCGAGCTCTACGAGCAGTACTTC. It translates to CASSLLTSELYEQYF.

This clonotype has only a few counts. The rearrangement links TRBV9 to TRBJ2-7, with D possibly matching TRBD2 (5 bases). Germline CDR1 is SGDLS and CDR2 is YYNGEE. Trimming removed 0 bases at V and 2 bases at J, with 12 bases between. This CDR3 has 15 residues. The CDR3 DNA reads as TGTGCCAGCAGCGTAGATGAGGGTGCCCCCTACGAGCAGTACTTC. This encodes CASSVDEGAPYEQYF.

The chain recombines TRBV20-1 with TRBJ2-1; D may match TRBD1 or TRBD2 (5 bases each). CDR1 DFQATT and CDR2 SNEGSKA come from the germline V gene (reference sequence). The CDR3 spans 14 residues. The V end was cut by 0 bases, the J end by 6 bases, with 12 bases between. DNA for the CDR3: TGCAGTGCTAGAGATAGGGACGGCTGCAATGAGCAGTTCTTC. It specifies CSARDRDGCNEQFF.

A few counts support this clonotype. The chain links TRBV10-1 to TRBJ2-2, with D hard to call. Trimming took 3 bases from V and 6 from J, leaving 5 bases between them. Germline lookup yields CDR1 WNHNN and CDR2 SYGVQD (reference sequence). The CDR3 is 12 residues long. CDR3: CASSDGAGELFF. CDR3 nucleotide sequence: TGCGCCAGCAGTGATGGGGCCGGGGAGCTGTTTTTT.

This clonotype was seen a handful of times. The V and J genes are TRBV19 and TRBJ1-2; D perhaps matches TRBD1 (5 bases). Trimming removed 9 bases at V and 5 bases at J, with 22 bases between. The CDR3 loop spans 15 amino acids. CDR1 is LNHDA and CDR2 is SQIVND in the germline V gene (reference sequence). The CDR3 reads CASSGPQGKGYGYTF. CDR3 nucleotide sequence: TGTGCCAGCTCCGGGCCCCAGGGAAAGGGGTATGGCTACACCTTC.

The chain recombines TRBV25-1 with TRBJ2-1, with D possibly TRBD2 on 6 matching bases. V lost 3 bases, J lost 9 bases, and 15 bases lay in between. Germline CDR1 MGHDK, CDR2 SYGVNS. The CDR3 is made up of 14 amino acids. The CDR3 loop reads CASSEPSWRVEQFF. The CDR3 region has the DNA TGTGCCAGCAGTGAGCCTAGCTGGAGGGTTGAGCAGTTCTTC.

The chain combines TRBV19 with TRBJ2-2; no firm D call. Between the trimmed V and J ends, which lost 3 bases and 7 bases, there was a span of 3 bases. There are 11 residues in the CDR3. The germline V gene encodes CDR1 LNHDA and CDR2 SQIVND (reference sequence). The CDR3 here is CASSMGGELFF. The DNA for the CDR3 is TGTGCCAGTAGTATGGGCGGGGAGCTGTTTTTT.

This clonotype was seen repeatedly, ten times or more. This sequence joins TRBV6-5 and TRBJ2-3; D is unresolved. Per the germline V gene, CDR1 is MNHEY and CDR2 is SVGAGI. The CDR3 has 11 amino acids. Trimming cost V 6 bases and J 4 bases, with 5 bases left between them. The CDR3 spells CASSYSDTQYF. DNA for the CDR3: TGTGCCAGCAGCTATTCAGATACGCAGTATTTT.

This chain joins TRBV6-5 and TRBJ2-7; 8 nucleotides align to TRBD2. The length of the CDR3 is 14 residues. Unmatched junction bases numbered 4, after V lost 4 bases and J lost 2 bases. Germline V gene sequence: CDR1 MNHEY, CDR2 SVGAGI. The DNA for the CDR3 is TGTGCCAGCAGTTCACAGACTAGCGCCTACGAGCAGTACTTC. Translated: CASSSQTSAYEQYF.

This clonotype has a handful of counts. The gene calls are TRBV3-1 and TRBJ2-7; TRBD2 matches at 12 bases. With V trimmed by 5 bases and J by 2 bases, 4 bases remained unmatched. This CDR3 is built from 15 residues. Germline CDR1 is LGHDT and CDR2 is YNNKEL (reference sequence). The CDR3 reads CASSNLAGGPYEQYF. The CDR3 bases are TGTGCCAGCAGCAACCTAGCGGGAGGGCCCTACGAGCAGTACTTC.

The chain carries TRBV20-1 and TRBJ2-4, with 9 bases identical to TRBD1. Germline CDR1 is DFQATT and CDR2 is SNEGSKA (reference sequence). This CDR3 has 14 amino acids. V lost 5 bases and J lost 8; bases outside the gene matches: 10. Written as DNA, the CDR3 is TGCAGTGCTCCCTACAGGGGGCTTATGGACATTCAGTACTTC. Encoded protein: CSAPYRGLMDIQYF.

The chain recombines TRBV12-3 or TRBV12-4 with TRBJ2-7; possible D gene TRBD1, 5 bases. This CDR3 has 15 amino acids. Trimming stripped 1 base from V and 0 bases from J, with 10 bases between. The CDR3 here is CASSLGTPSSYEQYF. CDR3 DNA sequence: TGTGCCAGCAGTTTAGGGACACCCAGCTCCTACGAGCAGTACTTC.

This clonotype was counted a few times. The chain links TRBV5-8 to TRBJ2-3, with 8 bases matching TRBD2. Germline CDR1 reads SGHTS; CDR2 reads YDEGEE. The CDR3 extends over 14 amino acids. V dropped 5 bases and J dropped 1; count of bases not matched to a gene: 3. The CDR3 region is CASRGLVGTDTQYF. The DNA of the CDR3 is TGTGCCAGCAGGGGACTAGTAGGCACAGATACGCAGTATTTT.